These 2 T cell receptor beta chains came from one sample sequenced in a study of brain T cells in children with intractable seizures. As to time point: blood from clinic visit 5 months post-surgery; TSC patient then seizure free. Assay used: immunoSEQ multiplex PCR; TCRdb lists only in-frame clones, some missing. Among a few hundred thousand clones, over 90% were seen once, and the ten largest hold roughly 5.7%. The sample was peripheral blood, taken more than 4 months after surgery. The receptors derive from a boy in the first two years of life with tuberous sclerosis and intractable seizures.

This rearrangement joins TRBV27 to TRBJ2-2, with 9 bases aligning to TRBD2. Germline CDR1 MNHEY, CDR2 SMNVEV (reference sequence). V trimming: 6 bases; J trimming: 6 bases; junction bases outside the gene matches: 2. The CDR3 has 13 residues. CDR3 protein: CASRIAGAGELFF. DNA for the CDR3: TGTGCCAGCAGGATAGCGGGAGCCGGGGAGCTGTTTTTT.

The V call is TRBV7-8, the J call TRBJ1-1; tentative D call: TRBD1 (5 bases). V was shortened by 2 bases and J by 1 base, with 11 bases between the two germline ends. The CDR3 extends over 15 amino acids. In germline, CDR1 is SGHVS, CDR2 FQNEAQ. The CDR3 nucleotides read TGTGCCAGCAGCTTATTCCTCGGGGGGAACACTGAAGCTTTCTTT. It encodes CASSLFLGGNTEAFF.